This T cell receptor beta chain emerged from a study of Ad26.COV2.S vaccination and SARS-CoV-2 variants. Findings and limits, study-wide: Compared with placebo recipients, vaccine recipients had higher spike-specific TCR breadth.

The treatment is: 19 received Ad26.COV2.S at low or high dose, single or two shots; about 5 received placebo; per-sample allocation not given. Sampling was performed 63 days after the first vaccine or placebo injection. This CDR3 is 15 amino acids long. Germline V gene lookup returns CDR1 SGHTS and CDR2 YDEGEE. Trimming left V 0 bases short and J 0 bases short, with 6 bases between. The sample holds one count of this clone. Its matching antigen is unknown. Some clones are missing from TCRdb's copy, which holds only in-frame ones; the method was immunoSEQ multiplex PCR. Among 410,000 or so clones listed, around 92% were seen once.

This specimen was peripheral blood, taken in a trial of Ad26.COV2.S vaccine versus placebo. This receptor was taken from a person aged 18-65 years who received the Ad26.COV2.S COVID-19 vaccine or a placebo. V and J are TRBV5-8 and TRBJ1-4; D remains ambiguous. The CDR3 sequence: CASSLVQATNEKLFF. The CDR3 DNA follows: TGTGCCAGCAGCTTGGTTCAAGCAACTAATGAAAAACTGTTTTTT. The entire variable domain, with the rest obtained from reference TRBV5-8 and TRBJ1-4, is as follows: EAGVTQSPTHLIKTRGQQATLRCSPISGHTSVYWYQQALGLGLQFLLWYDEGEERNRGNFPPRFSGRQFPNYSSELNVNALELEDSALYLCASSLVQATNEKLFFGSGTQLSVL.